The clone carrying this T cell receptor (beta chain) was recorded at least ten times. As yet, its antigen is unknown. Bulk libraries came from a prior protocol with listed TCR primers. Each CDR3 protein is one row after TCRdb ran MiXCR on the PCR reads. The sample contains approximately 670,000 distinct CDR3 sequences, about 20% of which appear only once. In germline, CDR1 is LGHNA, CDR2 YSLEER. V gave up 0 bases and J gave up 0 bases, with 12 bases separating them. The CDR3 is 16 residues long. CD8+CD4-CCR7+CD45RA+ cells were sorted as naive CD8 T cells. The sample is drawn from a study of molecular identifiers for immune sequencing clone quantification. Study-wide points: Clones that exceeded 20 RNA copies held over 99% of effector molecules, yet under 1% in naive cells.

The sample comprised naive CD8+ T cells from blood, with Jurkat cell RNA spiked in. The subset is: FACS-sorted CD8+CD4-CCR7+CD45RA+ naive T cells. The rearrangement links TRBV4-3 to TRBJ2-7; the D is unclear. This clonotype was sampled from a human donor in good health. Some libraries in this study had Jurkat cell RNA spiked in. CDR3 nucleotides: TGCGCCAGCAGCCAAGACTGGGCAGGCAGCTCCTACGAGCAGTACTTC. It translates to CASSQDWAGSSYEQYF.